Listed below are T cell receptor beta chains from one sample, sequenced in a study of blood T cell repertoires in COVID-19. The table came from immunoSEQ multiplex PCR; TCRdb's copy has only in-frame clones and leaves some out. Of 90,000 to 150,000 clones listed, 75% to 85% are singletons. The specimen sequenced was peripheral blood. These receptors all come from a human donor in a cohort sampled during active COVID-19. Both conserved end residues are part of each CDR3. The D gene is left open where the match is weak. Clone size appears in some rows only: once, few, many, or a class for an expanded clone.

CASSLAGMKTDTQYF,TGCGCCAGCAGCTTGGCAGGGATGAAGACAGATACGCAGTATTTT,NA,TRBJ2-3,NA,TRBV5-1,15
CASSQDNREGVDTQYF,TGCGCCAGCAGCCAAGATAACAGGGAAGGTGTGGATACGCAGTATTTT,NA,TRBJ2-3,NA,TRBV4-3,16
CASSFVGGGGASDTQYF,TGTGCCAGCAGCTTCGTCGGAGGCGGGGGGGCATCAGATACGCAGTATTTT,TRBD2,TRBJ2-3,NA,TRBV11-2,17
CASSIQGLPTEAFF,TGTGCCAGTAGTATTCAGGGCCTTCCCACTGAAGCTTTCTTT,NA,TRBJ1-1,NA,TRBV19,14
CASSPSTGLAAQETQYF,TGCGCCAGCAGCCCATCCACAGGACTAGCAGCTCAAGAGACCCAGTACTTC,TRBD2,TRBJ2-5,NA,TRBV4-3,17
CASGGGLDNEQFF,TGTGCCAGCGGGGGGGGCCTTGACAATGAGCAGTTCTTC,NA,TRBJ2-1,NA,TRBV28,13
CASSAGLGLGGQETQYF,TGTGCCAGCAGCGCTGGACTCGGACTAGGCGGGCAAGAGACCCAGTACTTC,TRBD2,TRBJ2-5,once,TRBV9,17
CASSSVPQGRAYEQYF,TGTGCCAGCAGCTCCGTTCCTCAGGGGAGGGCCTACGAGCAGTACTTC,NA,TRBJ2-7,few,TRBV7-2,16
CASSLQTGSGNTIYF,TGTGCCAGCAGCTTACAGACAGGATCTGGAAACACCATATATTTT,NA,TRBJ1-3,NA,TRBV7-2,15
CAISESSGGYNEQFF,TGTGCCATCAGTGAGTCTAGCGGGGGGTACAATGAGCAGTTCTTC,TRBD2,TRBJ2-1,NA,TRBV10-3,15
CASSPSVATDTQYF,TGTGCCAGCTCACCCTCCGTCGCGACAGATACGCAGTATTTT,NA,TRBJ2-3,once,TRBV18,14
CASSPTGDATGELFF,TGTGCCAGTAGCCCGACAGGGGATGCCACCGGGGAGCTGTTTTTT,TRBD1,TRBJ2-2,once,TRBV19,15
CASSIQSNSPLHF,TGTGCCAGTAGTATACAGTCTAATTCACCCCTCCACTTT,NA,TRBJ1-6,NA,TRBV19,13
CASSLFGTGANVLTF,TGTGCCAGCAGTTTATTCGGGACTGGGGCCAACGTCCTGACTTTC,NA,TRBJ2-6,NA,TRBV28,15
CASSGLAGAGDTQYF,TGTGCCAGCAGCGGTCTAGCGGGGGCGGGGGATACGCAGTATTTT,TRBD2,TRBJ2-3,once,TRBV3-1/TRBV3-2,15
CASSERPAGAQYF,TGCGCCAGCAGTGAGAGACCGGCGGGGGCCCAGTACTTC,TRBD2,TRBJ2-5,NA,TRBV10-1,13
CASSSRVDSNQPQHF,TGTGCCAGCAGTAGCAGGGTGGATAGCAATCAGCCCCAGCATTTT,NA,TRBJ1-5,many,TRBV6-6,15
CASRGRDDYGYTF,TGCGCCAGCAGGGGGCGGGACGACTATGGCTACACCTTC,NA,TRBJ1-2,NA,TRBV4-1,13
CASSSRTGLSEKLFF,TGTGCCAGCAGCTCGCGGACAGGCTTGAGTGAAAAACTGTTTTTT,TRBD1,TRBJ1-4,NA,TRBV9,15
CASSQEGAHNSPLHF,TGTGCCAGCAGCCAAGAGGGCGCCCATAATTCACCCCTCCACTTT,NA,TRBJ1-6,once,TRBV3-1/TRBV3-2,15